This T cell receptor (beta chain) stems from a study of blood T cell repertoires in COVID-19. Study details: Material from acute and convalescent COVID-19 was sourced from the United States, Italy and Spain.

Germline CDR1 reads KGHSH; CDR2 reads LQKENI. V lost 1 base to trimming and J lost 0 bases, with 9 bases between them. CDR3 length: 15 residues. Researchers sorted participants into cohorts using their self-reported clinical history. Using immunoSEQ multiplex PCR, the repertoire was profiled, and TCRdb retains in-frame clones only, with some absent. The table has approximately 300,000 clones, 85% to 90% seen once; the top ten hold around 4.3%. The sequencing sample was made of PBMCs or T cells enriched from blood (not recorded which). This receptor was taken from a woman between 18 and 30 years old with acute COVID-19. The V gene is TRBV18, the J gene TRBJ1-2; D is undetermined. CDR3 residues: CASSPREAANYGYTF. CDR3 sequence (DNA): TGTGCCAGCTCACCACGCGAGGCCGCTAACTATGGCTACACCTTC.